A selection of T cell receptor beta chains follows, all from one sample in a study of cytomegalovirus exposure and HLA in healthy donors. Profiling relied on immunoSEQ multiplex PCR, and the TCRdb table lists in-frame clones only, not all of them. The sample shows 150,000 to 200,000 clones, about nine tenths of them seen only once. Input material: PBMCs. These receptors were collected from a man younger than 35 in good health and CMV-seropositive. The CDR3 runs from the conserved cysteine through the conserved F or W. A D gene is named only where the DNA matches it firmly. Clone size is stated in some rows and not others, as once, few, many or a class when expanded.

V,size,length,J,D,DNA,CDR3
TRBV21-1,.,15,TRBJ2-1,.,TGTGCCAGCAGCAAAGGCCCAGCGGCCTACAATGAGCAGTTCTTC,CASSKGPAAYNEQFF
TRBV11-2,once,18,TRBJ2-1,TRBD2,TGTGCCAGCAGCTCCAGCGGACTAGCGGGAGGCCTCTACAATGAGCAGTTCTTC,CASSSSGLAGGLYNEQFF
TRBV12-5,.,14,TRBJ2-3,TRBD1,TGTGCTAGTGGTTTGGGACAGGGCCCAGATACGCAGTATTTT,CASGLGQGPDTQYF
TRBV19,.,14,TRBJ1-4,.,TGTGCCAGTACCCTCGACAGAGGTAATGAAAAACTGTTTTTT,CASTLDRGNEKLFF
TRBV6-6,.,14,TRBJ1-5,.,TGTGCCAGCAGTTACGCCGGGGGCAATCAGCCCCAGCATTTT,CASSYAGGNQPQHF
TRBV7-8,.,16,TRBJ2-3,TRBD2,TGTGCCAGCAGCCAACCGGGACTAGCGGGAGGAGATACGCAGTATTTT,CASSQPGLAGGDTQYF
TRBV7-2,.,13,TRBJ1-5,.,TGTGCCAGCAGCCGACAAGCAAATCAGCCCCAGCATTTT,CASSRQANQPQHF
TRBV7-2,.,15,TRBJ2-3,TRBD2,TGTGCCAGCAGCTGGACTAGCGGAGAGACAGATACGCAGTATTTT,CASSWTSGETDTQYF
TRBV7-5,.,15,TRBJ1-4,.,TGTGCCAGAAGCTTAGCTGGGACAGGCACTGAAAAACTGTTTTTT,CARSLAGTGTEKLFF
TRBV2,few,15,TRBJ1-2,.,TGTGCCAGCAGTTCGGACACACTTCGGTCTTATGGCTACACCTTC,CASSSDTLRSYGYTF
TRBV27,.,20,TRBJ1-1,TRBD1,TGTGCCAGCAGTAATAAGCAGCGACAGGGAGTATTTTTTAGGAGAACTGAAGCTTTCTTT,CASSNKQRQGVFFRRTEAFF
TRBV4-1,.,16,TRBJ2-1,TRBD2,TGCGCCAGCAGTCATCCCGGGACTAGCGACTACAATGAGCAGTTCTTC,CASSHPGTSDYNEQFF
TRBV6-5,.,15,TRBJ2-1,TRBD1,TGTGCCAGCAGCATACAGGGGGGTAAATACAATGAGCAGTTCTTC,CASSIQGGKYNEQFF
TRBV19,.,15,TRBJ2-7,.,TGTGCCAGTAGTATTCTCCAGGGGCCCGATTACGAGCAGTACTTC,CASSILQGPDYEQYF
TRBV30,.,14,TRBJ1-3,.,TGTGCCTGGAGCCCGGGACATTCTGGAAACACCATATATTTT,CAWSPGHSGNTIYF
TRBV18,.,15,TRBJ2-1,TRBD2,TGTGCCAGCTCACCAAGACTAGCGGGAGGGAATGAGCAGTTCTTC,CASSPRLAGGNEQFF
TRBV20-1,.,11,TRBJ1-1,.,TGCAGCCGGGGGGTTAACACTGAAGCTTTCTTT,CSRGVNTEAFF
TRBV6-5,.,14,TRBJ2-7,.,TGTGCCAGCAGTTACGTACAGTCCTCCTACGAGCAGTACTTC,CASSYVQSSYEQYF
TRBV9,.,14,TRBJ2-7,.,TGTGCCAGCAGCGTAGATAACTCCCCCTACGAGCAGTACTTC,CASSVDNSPYEQYF
TRBV27,.,15,TRBJ2-1,TRBD2,TGTGCCAGCAGTTTACTGTGGGAGGGCTACAATGAGCAGTTCTTC,CASSLLWEGYNEQFF
TRBV2,.,12,TRBJ2-3,.,TGTGCCAGTGGACTTGACGCAGATACGCAGTATTTT,CASGLDADTQYF
TRBV29-1,.,13,TRBJ2-3,.,TGCAGCGACCTAGACAGGAGTAGGGATACGCAGTATTTT,CSDLDRSRDTQYF
TRBV6-6,.,12,TRBJ2-1,.,TGTGCCACGCAGGGCCCAGGACATGAGCAGTTCTTC,CATQGPGHEQFF
TRBV6-5,few,15,TRBJ2-2,.,TGTGCCAGCAGTTTCACAGGGAGGGGAACCGGGGAGCTGTTTTTT,CASSFTGRGTGELFF
TRBV6-5,few,13,TRBJ1-2,TRBD1,TGTGCCAGCAGTTCCAGACAGGGTTTTGGCTACACCTTC,CASSSRQGFGYTF
TRBV7-9,.,18,TRBJ2-1,TRBD2,TGTGCCAGCAGCCCCAGGACTAGCGGGAGGTCCTCCTACAATGAGCAGTTCTTC,CASSPRTSGRSSYNEQFF
TRBV29-1,.,14,TRBJ2-7,TRBD2,TGCAGCGTGAGGGGACTAGCGGGATCACTCGAGCAGTACTTC,CSVRGLAGSLEQYF
TRBV29-1,once,14,TRBJ2-5,.,TGCAGCGTTGGTTCACGGGGAGTATGGGAGACCCAGTACTTC,CSVGSRGVWETQYF
TRBV9,.,17,TRBJ2-3,TRBD2,TGTGCCAGCAGCTCTCGGACTAGCGGGAGGGGCACAGATACGCAGTATTTT,CASSSRTSGRGTDTQYF
TRBV29-1,.,17,TRBJ2-1,TRBD2,TGCAGCGTTGAGGGACTAGCGGGGTCCAGCTCCTACAATGAGCAGTTCTTC,CSVEGLAGSSSYNEQFF
TRBV6-4,.,16,TRBJ2-5,TRBD1,TGTGCCAGCAGCCACCCCGGGACAGGGGGGCAAGAGACCCAGTACTTC,CASSHPGTGGQETQYF
TRBV7-9,.,16,TRBJ2-2,.,TGTGCCAGCAGCTTGGGCCAGGGGACGAACACCGGGGAGCTGTTTTTT,CASSLGQGTNTGELFF
TRBV5-1,few,13,TRBJ1-2,TRBD1,TGCGCCAGCAGCCTGCAGGGGGACTATGGCTACACCTTC,CASSLQGDYGYTF
TRBV6-1,.,14,TRBJ2-3,.,TGTGCCAGCACGGTTGGGCAGGGCACAGATACGCAGTATTTT,CASTVGQGTDTQYF
TRBV28,few,14,TRBJ2-7,.,TGTGCCAGCAGTTTTCAGGGGATACCCTACGAGCAGTACTTC,CASSFQGIPYEQYF
TRBV5-1,.,15,TRBJ2-7,TRBD2,TGCGCCAGCAGCTTGTTAGCGGGGCAAACCTACGAGCAGTACTTC,CASSLLAGQTYEQYF
TRBV11-3,.,15,TRBJ2-7,TRBD2,TGTGCCAGCAGCACGGGACTAGCGGAAGCCTACGAGCAGTACTTC,CASSTGLAEAYEQYF
TRBV27,.,15,TRBJ2-3,.,TGTGCCAGCACCCTGGGAGGGGGAAACAGGGATACGCAGTATTTT,CASTLGGGNRDTQYF
TRBV18,.,17,TRBJ1-3,.,TGTGCCAGCTCACCTCAAGACGTGAGGGCTTCTGGAAACACCATATATTTT,CASSPQDVRASGNTIYF